What follows are 3 T cell receptor beta chains derived from one specimen sequenced in a study of metastatic and nonmetastatic thyroid tumors. TCRdb recomputed clones from the PCR reads via MiXCR. The data show 65,000 to 70,000 clones, 14% seen once. The entire patient cohort was treatment-naive prior to thyroid surgery. Material: blood. The receptors were gathered from a male donor with papillary thyroid cancer or a benign thyroid nodule (not recorded which). Some clones in this sample may be carry-over from other donors' samples.

This clone was observed many times. This chain joins TRBV7-8 and TRBJ2-7, with D possibly being TRBD2 (5 bases). The CDR3 is made up of 16 amino acids. V lost 5 bases, J lost 2 bases, and 19 bases lay in between. Germline CDR1 SGHVS, CDR2 FQNEAQ. DNA for the CDR3: TGTGCCAGCAGCCCCCTCATGGCCGGGAAACCCTACGAGCAGTACTTC. This encodes CASSPLMAGKPYEQYF.

This clone occurred many times. The chain links TRBV28 to TRBJ2-2; TRBD2 matches at 7 bases. The J segment lost 3 bases and the V segment lost 3 bases, leaving 4 bases of the junction unmatched. CDR1 MDHEN and CDR2 SYDVKM come from the germline V gene. This CDR3 is 15 amino acids long. The CDR3 region is CASSLAGVDTGELFF. The CDR3 DNA follows: TGTGCCAGCAGTTTGGCGGGGGTCGACACCGGGGAGCTGTTTTTT.

In this sample, this clone turned up a few times. The gene calls are TRBV6-9 and TRBJ2-7, with a weak D call TRBD2 (6 bases). The CDR3 sequence is 16 residues long. V shed 5 bases and J shed 6 bases, with 23 bases lying between them. Germline assignment: CDR1 MNHGY and CDR2 SVAAGI. The CDR3 region is CASSESIAVLSVEQYF. The CDR3 coding sequence is TGTGCCAGCAGTGAGTCGATAGCGGTGTTGTCGGTCGAGCAGTACTTC.